The entry that follows covers one T cell receptor beta chain sequence. Its antigen is undetermined. This specimen comes from a study of T cells in tuberculosis. Broader study findings: Active tuberculosis alpha repertoires lay closer to GMM-specific TCRs than controls'.

The CDR3 has 15 amino acids. Losses at the gene ends were 4 bases for V and 4 bases for J; bases not matched to a gene: 8. CDR1 and CDR2 (germline): SGHRS, YFSETQ. Profiled with immunoSEQ multiplex PCR; TCRdb holds only in-frame clones, not every one. The table records fewer than 35,000 clones, roughly 94% of them present only once. This rearrangement joins TRBV5-1 to TRBJ2-3; 8 nucleotides align to TRBD1. This receptor was identified in a donor between 10 and 35 years old with latent tuberculosis or without tuberculosis infection. The material sequenced was PBMCs. CDR3 DNA sequence: TGCGCCAGCAGCACCAGGGGGCGCCCCCCAGATACGCAGTATTTT. This encodes CASSTRGRPPDTQYF.